These T cell receptor beta chains were read from a single sample in a study of OX40 agonist ivuxolimab in advanced cancers. Profiled with immunoSEQ multiplex PCR; TCRdb holds only in-frame clones, not every one. The sample yields around 80,000 clones, about 88% seen once. The sequencing here drew on CD4+ or CD8+ T cells sorted from blood, taken in a trial of the OX40 agonist ivuxolimab. The receptors derive from an adult with an advanced solid tumor such as melanoma, head and neck, liver or kidney cancer. The CDR3 runs from the conserved cysteine through the conserved F or W. A D gene is named only where the DNA matches it firmly. Size is stated for part of the rows, as once, few or many counts, or as a class when the clone is expanded.

v_call	d_call	j_call	clone_size	cdr3_nt	cdr3_aa
TRBV7-9	-	TRBJ2-1	once	TGTGCCAGCAGCAAAAGCGGTCTAGCGATAAATAAAAATGAGCAGTTCTTC	CASSKSGLAINKNEQFF
TRBV7-2	TRBD2	TRBJ2-5	-	TGTGCCAGCAGCCCCCCGGGGTACGGGGGGGCGGGGGAGACCCAGTACTTC	CASSPPGYGGAGETQYF
TRBV6-6	-	TRBJ2-1	few	TGTGCCAGCAGTTGGTCAAACAATGAGCAGTTCTTC	CASSWSNNEQFF
TRBV25-1	-	TRBJ1-1	-	TGTGCCAGCAGTGACCGAGACATATTCGAAGCTTTCTTT	CASSDRDIFEAFF
TRBV6-1	-	TRBJ2-3	-	TGTGCCAGCAACGATTACTCAGATACGCAGTATTTT	CASNDYSDTQYF
TRBV7-2	-	TRBJ2-1	-	TGTGCCAGCAGCTTAATGGGTTCCGGTGAGCAGTTCTTC	CASSLMGSGEQFF
TRBV5-1	-	TRBJ2-2	-	TGCGCCAGCACCCTTCGACGGGCCGACACCGGGGAGCTGTTTTTT	CASTLRRADTGELFF
TRBV19	-	TRBJ2-7	-	TGTGCCAGTAGTACCGGGGACCATACCGAGCAGTACTTC	CASSTGDHTEQYF
TRBV18	TRBD1	TRBJ1-1	-	TGTGCCAGCTCCCCTTCAGGGGGGCGCACTGAAGCTTTCTTT	CASSPSGGRTEAFF
TRBV7-2	TRBD1	TRBJ1-4	-	TGTGCCAGCAGCCCTCGGACAGGGGTGGATGAAAAACTGTTTTTT	CASSPRTGVDEKLFF
TRBV18	TRBD1	TRBJ2-3	-	TGTGCCAGCTCACCAAGGACAGGAGGCACAGATACGCAGTATTTT	CASSPRTGGTDTQYF
TRBV2	-	TRBJ2-7	-	TGTGCCAGCGGATTGGCCAGCGCATCATCCTACGAGCAGTACTTC	CASGLASASSYEQYF
TRBV19	TRBD1	TRBJ1-2	-	TGTGCCAGTAGTATCCCCCGTAACGACAGGGGACGGGGCTACACCTTC	CASSIPRNDRGRGYTF
TRBV2	-	TRBJ1-1	-	TGTGCCAGCAGTAGGTCACGGGGCACGGTCACTGAAGCTTTCTTT	CASSRSRGTVTEAFF
TRBV2	-	TRBJ1-1	-	TGTGCCAGCAGTGGACGACACCTGGGGACTGAAGCTTTCTTT	CASSGRHLGTEAFF
TRBV21-1	-	TRBJ2-2	-	TGTGCCAGGGGGGACAGATGCACCGGGGAGCTGTTTTTT	CARGDRCTGELFF
TRBV11-2	-	TRBJ2-2	-	TGTGCCAGCAGCTTAGGGGGGAGAGCCACCGGGGAGCTGTTTTTT	CASSLGGRATGELFF
TRBV2	TRBD2	TRBJ2-7	-	TGTGCCAGCAGCGGAACGGGACTAGCGGGAGGAGAGCAGTACTTC	CASSGTGLAGGEQYF
TRBV5-1	-	TRBJ2-5	-	TGCGCCAGCAGCTTGGTCCCCAGCGAAGAGACCCAGTACTTC	CASSLVPSEETQYF
TRBV5-6	TRBD1	TRBJ1-6	once	TGTGCCAGCAGCCAGCGGACAGGGTGGGATTCACCCCTCCACTTT	CASSQRTGWDSPLHF
TRBV7-2	-	TRBJ1-3	-	TGTGCCAGCAGCTTAGGACAGCTCTCTGGAAACACCATATATTTT	CASSLGQLSGNTIYF
TRBV11-2	-	TRBJ2-3	once	TGTGCCAGCAGCTTTAACACAGCAGATACGCAGTATTTT	CASSFNTADTQYF
TRBV18	-	TRBJ2-7	-	TGTGCCAGCTCACCACAAGGGGGCTACGAGCAGTACTTC	CASSPQGGYEQYF
TRBV18	-	TRBJ2-7	-	TGTGCCAGCTCACCATTCGCGCAGGGCCCCCACGAGCAGTACTTC	CASSPFAQGPHEQYF
TRBV23-1	-	TRBJ2-5	-	TGCGCCAGCACCCGGAGAGGGGACCAAGAGACCCAGTACTTC	CASTRRGDQETQYF
TRBV6-1	TRBD1	TRBJ1-1	-	TGTGCCAGCAAGGAAAGGGGGCGCCGCACTGAAGCTTTCTTT	CASKERGRRTEAFF
TRBV30	-	TRBJ2-7	-	TGTGCCTGGATGGGGGGCCGGGGCCTTGGAGTCTACGAGCAGTACTTC	CAWMGGRGLGVYEQYF
TRBV2	TRBD1	TRBJ1-1	-	TGTGCCAGCAGTGCCAGACAGGGTAACACTGAAGCTTTCTTT	CASSARQGNTEAFF
TRBV6-6	-	TRBJ1-5	-	TGTGCCAGCAGTTACTCGGCCAGGGCCAATCAGCCCCAGCATTTT	CASSYSARANQPQHF
TRBV18	-	TRBJ1-3	-	TGTGCCAGCTCCCTCGGCACGAGGAGGTCTGGAAACACCATATATTTT	CASSLGTRRSGNTIYF
TRBV30	-	TRBJ2-2	once	TGTGCCTGGAGTGAGCAGGGCCGTACCGGGGAGCTGTTTTTT	CAWSEQGRTGELFF
TRBV5-1	-	TRBJ2-1	-	TGCGCCAGCAGCTTGATGGGGGGAACCAGCTCCTACAATGAGCAGTTCTTC	CASSLMGGTSSYNEQFF
TRBV5-1	-	TRBJ1-4	-	TGCGCCAGCAGCTTAACATTGGGGGTCGGTGAAAAACTGTTTTTT	CASSLTLGVGEKLFF
TRBV5-1	TRBD1	TRBJ2-1	-	TGCGCCAGCAGCTCCCGGGACAGGGTCTACAATGAGCAGTTCTTC	CASSSRDRVYNEQFF
TRBV7-3	-	TRBJ1-1	-	TGTGCCAGCAGCTTATCACGACAGAACACTGAAGCTTTCTTT	CASSLSRQNTEAFF
TRBV7-2	-	TRBJ1-2	-	TGTGCCAGCACCCTTCAATTCGGGGGGGTCCTCTATGGCTACACCTTC	CASTLQFGGVLYGYTF
TRBV9	TRBD2	TRBJ2-2	-	TGTGCCGGCAGCCGAAGCGGGAGGGGATCGAACACCGGGGAGCTGTTTTTT	CAGSRSGRGSNTGELFF
TRBV2	-	TRBJ2-5	-	TGTGCCAGCAGTGAAAAGAGGAGCGTGGAGACCCAGTACTTC	CASSEKRSVETQYF
TRBV11-2	-	TRBJ2-3	-	TGTGCCAGCAGCTTGAGATGGGCCACAGATACGCAGTATTTT	CASSLRWATDTQYF
TRBV5-8	TRBD1	TRBJ1-5	-	TGTGCCAGCAGCCCTCGACAGGGCACTGGGCCCCAGCATTTT	CASSPRQGTGPQHF
TRBV7-8	-	TRBJ1-3	-	TGTGCCAGCAGCTCGGCGATTTTGGCCGGAAACACCATATATTTT	CASSSAILAGNTIYF
TRBV5-6	-	TRBJ2-5	-	TGTGCCAGCAGCCGCATACGACAGGACCAAGAGACCCAGTACTTC	CASSRIRQDQETQYF
TRBV14	TRBD1	TRBJ1-5	-	TGTGCCAGCAGCCTGGGGGGACAGGGGGTTCAGCCCCAGCATTTT	CASSLGGQGVQPQHF
TRBV5-1	TRBD1	TRBJ1-2	-	TGCGCCAGCAGATGGACAGGAGTTTTTGATGGCTACACCTTC	CASRWTGVFDGYTF
TRBV19	TRBD2	TRBJ2-1	-	TGTGCCAGTAGTATTCCGGGACTAGCGGGAGCTGAGCAGTTCTTC	CASSIPGLAGAEQFF
TRBV9	TRBD1	TRBJ1-6	once	TGTGCCAGCAGCGTAGGGACAGGGTTGGATTCACCCCTCCACTTT	CASSVGTGLDSPLHF
TRBV5-1	-	TRBJ2-2	-	TGCGCCAGCAGGGACAGTATAACCGGGGAGCTGTTTTTT	CASRDSITGELFF
TRBV6-5	-	TRBJ2-1	-	TGTGCCAGCAGTTTCTATAATGAGCAGTTCTTC	CASSFYNEQFF
TRBV19	-	TRBJ1-4	-	TGTGCCAGTAGTATAACGGGAAACGAAAAACTGTTTTTT	CASSITGNEKLFF
TRBV11-2	-	TRBJ2-5	-	TGTGCCAGCAGCTACCTGGGGGGGACCCAGTACTTC	CASSYLGGTQYF
TRBV7-2	-	TRBJ1-2	-	TGTGCCAGCAGCCTCAATACGGTGGATGGCTACACCTTC	CASSLNTVDGYTF
TRBV5-1	TRBD1	TRBJ1-4	-	TGCGCCAGCAGCTCAACAGGGGGCGTAGGGGAAAAACTGTTTTTT	CASSSTGGVGEKLFF
TRBV11-2	-	TRBJ2-1	-	TGTGCCAGCAGCTTACAGGGGTATGAGCAGTTCTTC	CASSLQGYEQFF
TRBV6-1	TRBD1	TRBJ1-5	-	TGTGCCAGCAGCTACAGGGGAAGCAATCAGCCCCAGCATTTT	CASSYRGSNQPQHF